The T cell receptor beta chain described here comes from a study of blood T cell repertoires in COVID-19. Looking at the study overall: The United States, Italy and Spain supplied acute and convalescent COVID-19 samples. Nucleic acid was either cDNA or gDNA, and it came from T cells, B-cell-depleted T cells, or PBMCs.

Seattle patients were enrolled while actively infected and followed longitudinally. Per the authors' pipeline: Amplifying reference gene primers gave estimates of nucleated cell counts. The method was immunoSEQ multiplex PCR; TCRdb's version includes in-frame clones alone and lacks a portion of them. For V, J and clone size, that table is used; D and trimming come from the DNA. Among about 150,000 clones listed, about 83% were seen once. There are 15 residues in the CDR3. Material: peripheral blood. This rearrangement joins TRBV21-1 to TRBJ1-4; the table's D call, TRBD1, has no DNA check behind it. TRBV21-1 is deemed a pseudogene. The TCR was taken from a woman aged 55-69 years with COVID-19, enrolled during active disease. DNA of the CDR3: TGTGCCAGCAGCAAAGGAGACAGGGTTGATGAAAAACTGTTTTTT. Protein: CASSKGDRVDEKLFF.